This paragraph covers one TCR beta chain sequence. Its antigen remains unidentified. These data come from a study of beta chain features in type 1 diabetes. Study-wide results and limits: TCRB CDR3s from Type 1 diabetes patients were moderately but significantly shorter in all four CD4+ subsets. A definitive answer on HLA type influencing TCRB rearrangement was not reached here.

Germline V CDR1 and CDR2: SGHTA, FQGTGA. This CDR3 has 14 amino acids. Trimming left V 2 bases short and J 5 bases short, with 12 bases between. Every bit of the isolated RNA underwent reverse transcription, so sequencing read expressed TCRB transcripts. TCRdb's table, derived via immunoSEQ multiplex PCR, lists solely in-frame clones and lacks some. Of about 270,000 clones detected, around 15% appear once; the ten largest clones hold less than 0.02%. The sample taken for sequencing was naive CD4+ T cells from blood. This chain connects TRBV7-3 to TRBJ1-1; no firm D call. The sequence was obtained from a man aged 25 to 45 with type 1 diabetes. CDR3 protein: CASSLGRGDTEAFF. CDR3 in DNA: TGTGCCAGCAGCTTAGGTCGGGGAGATACTGAAGCTTTCTTT.